This T cell receptor beta chain came from a study of blood T cell repertoires in COVID-19. About the research overall: Spain, Italy and the United States supplied samples that represented acute and convalescent COVID-19. PBMCs, B-cell-depleted T cells, or T cells provided the cDNA or gDNA that made up the material.

Per germline, CDR1 SNHLY and CDR2 FYNNEI. The germline V and J ends were trimmed by 5 bases and 5 bases, with 16 bases remaining between them. The CDR3 is 14 amino acids. Authors' processing steps: Estimated nucleated cell counts came from reference gene primer amplification. Generated by immunoSEQ multiplex PCR, the TCRdb table keeps only in-frame clones and is missing some. V and J calls plus clone size are reproduced from that table; the DNA served to infer D and trimming. Of a few hundred thousand clones in the sample, 82% were seen once. Sequencing was done on a sample of peripheral blood. The chain carries TRBV2 and TRBJ2-7, with D possibly being TRBD2 (6 bases). The sequence came from a woman between 18 and 29 years old with acute or convalescent COVID-19. CDR3 DNA sequence: TGTGCCAGCAGTCCTTTGGGGGGTCGGAACGAGCAGTACTTC. The encoded protein is CASSPLGGRNEQYF.